This TCR beta chain was captured by sequencing in a study of blood T cell repertoires in COVID-19. The wider study: Some COVID-19 samples were acute and others convalescent; all came from the United States, Italy and Spain.

CDR1 and CDR2 from the germline V gene are SGDLS and YYNGEE. The CDR3 is 14 amino acids. Trimming shortened V by 2 bases and J by 3 bases, and 9 bases separated the two germline ends. Profiled with immunoSEQ multiplex PCR; TCRdb holds only in-frame clones, not every one. The data contain 200,000 to 300,000 clones, around 84% of them singletons. This sequence was found in a woman aged 18-29 years with acute or convalescent COVID-19. J is TRBJ1-3 and V is TRBV9; no reliable D call. The material sequenced was peripheral blood. CDR3 DNA sequence: TGTGCCAGCAGCGTCGTCACTGGTGGAAACACCATATATTTT. The encoded protein is CASSVVTGGNTIYF.